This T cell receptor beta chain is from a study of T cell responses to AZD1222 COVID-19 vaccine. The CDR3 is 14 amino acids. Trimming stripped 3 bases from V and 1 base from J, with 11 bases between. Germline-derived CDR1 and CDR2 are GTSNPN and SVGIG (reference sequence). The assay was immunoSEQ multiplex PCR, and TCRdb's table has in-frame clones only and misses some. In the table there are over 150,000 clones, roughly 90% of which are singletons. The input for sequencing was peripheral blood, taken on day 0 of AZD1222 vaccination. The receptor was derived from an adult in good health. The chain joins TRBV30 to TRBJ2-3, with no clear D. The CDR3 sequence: CAWRVAGGTDTQYF. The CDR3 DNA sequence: TGTGCCTGGAGGGTGGCCGGCGGCACAGATACGCAGTATTTT.